The 17 T cell receptor beta chains below all came from one sample that was sequenced in a study of tumor-infiltrating lymphocytes in primary liver carcinoma. Production of TCR beta cDNA used approximately 0.45 ug total RNA together with a constant-region primer. Nested multiplex PCR, run for three rounds with slightly modified ARM-PCR, yielded TCR beta libraries. The first two PCR rounds used TRBV1-TRBV30 forward primers with a C-beta reverse primer, 10 cycles each. TCRdb re-called the multiplex PCR reads through MiXCR, storing one row per CDR3 protein. Of 70,000 to 75,000 distinct CDR3 sequences in the sample, 60% to 75% were seen once. It was from 20-30 mg of unsorted bulk tissue that RNA and DNA were co-extracted. The sequenced sample was liver tumor tissue from sampling region 4. Subset denoted: tumor region T4, right-lateral pole. These receptors were taken from a man aged 35 to 55 with primary liver carcinoma and hepatitis B virus infection.

This chain links TRBV11-2 with TRBJ2-1; 8 bases are shared with TRBD2. The J call is doubtful: the DNA matches TRBJ2-7 better. This CDR3 spans 16 amino acids. The germline V gene encodes CDR1 SGHAT and CDR2 FQNNGV. CDR3 in amino acids: CASSPRPSGSIYEQYF. As DNA, the CDR3 is TGTGCCAGCAGCCCGCGCCCCAGCGGGAGCATCTATGAGCAGTACTTC.

As regards this clonotype: The junction shows a germline mismatch at one end, possibly a read error. The rearrangement joins TRBV7-8 to TRBJ2-5; no clear D gene. The germline CDR1 and CDR2 sequences are SGHVS and FQNEAQ. The CDR3 covers 16 residues. The CDR3 nucleotides read TGTGTCAGCAGCCCGTCCAGCCCCCCCGTTCAAGAGACCCAGTACTTC. It yields the protein CVSSPSSPPVQETQYF.

The chain employs TRBV7-3 and TRBJ2-1; the D gene is possibly TRBD2 (5 bases). Per the germline V gene, CDR1 is SGHTA and CDR2 is FQGTGA. Trimming left V 1 base short and J 6 bases short, with 10 bases between. The CDR3 sequence is 14 residues long. CDR3 coding DNA: TGTGCCAGCAGCTTAAGTCCCGCGGGCAATGAGCAGTTCTTC. It codes for CASSLSPAGNEQFF.

A word on this clonotype: Possible read error: a much larger clone is one base away. V is TRBV12-3 or TRBV12-4 and J is TRBJ1-2; 10 positions match TRBD1. The length of the CDR3 is 18 residues. The CDR3 is CASSRGGTGDRANYGYIF. The DNA of the CDR3 is TGTGCCAGCAGCCGCGGGGGGACAGGGGACCGAGCTAACTATGGCTACATCTTC.

V is TRBV11-2 and J is TRBJ1-5, with 7 bases that match TRBD1. Germline V gene sequence: CDR1 SGHAT, CDR2 FQNNGV. V lost 0 bases to trimming and J lost 5 bases; unmatched junction nucleotides: 7. The CDR3 consists of 16 residues. The CDR3 nucleotides are TGTGCCAGCAGCTTAGACCCTCCCGGGACAGATCAGCCCCAGCATTTT. This translates into CASSLDPPGTDQPQHF.

This clonotype came up a few times. The chain links TRBV7-9 to TRBJ1-4; D ambiguous. From germline, CDR1 is SEHNR and CDR2 FQNEAQ (reference sequence). The CDR3 consists of 13 residues. Trimming pared 1 base from V and 7 bases from J, leaving 7 bases between. The CDR3 bases are TGTGCCAGCAGCTTAGGGTCTGGTGAAAAACTGTTTTTT. Its translation: CASSLGSGEKLFF.

There are many counts of this clonotype. The V and J genes are TRBV4-1 and TRBJ1-5; TRBD1 matches at 10 bases. Germline V CDR1 and CDR2: MGHRA, YSYEKL. V gave up 4 bases and J gave up 5 bases; unmatched junction bases: 2. The CDR3 spans 14 residues. In DNA, the CDR3 is TGCGCCAGCAGCCGCGGACAGGGGGATCAGCCCCAGCATTTT. Protein sequence: CASSRGQGDQPQHF.

On this clonotype: This CDR3 is missing its conserved last phenylalanine or tryptophan, likely due to a read error. The DNA is left out, because the CDR3 cannot be placed on it with certainty; the CDR3 is given as TCRdb lists it. The J gene is TRBJ1-5, the V gene TRBV5-4; TRBD1 reflects the table's D call only, with no check against the DNA. The CDR3 adds up to 13 amino acids, both ends counted. CDR1 is SGHNT and CDR2 is YYREEE in the germline V gene (reference sequence). The CDR3 here is CATGGTGGQPQHY.

This clonotype is medium-sized (0.01 to 0.1%). This rearrangement joins TRBV6-2 or TRBV6-3 to TRBJ2-3; D uncertain. The CDR3 is made up of 14 amino acids. Germline V gene sequence: CDR1 MNHEY, CDR2 SVGEGT. V dropped 5 bases and J dropped 4 bases, with 13 bases sitting between them. CDR3 loop: CASSPALRSDTQYF. CDR3 nucleotide sequence: TGTGCCAGCAGTCCAGCCTTAAGGTCAGATACGCAGTATTTT.

The gene calls are TRBV2 and TRBJ2-1, with D possibly TRBD1 on 6 matching bases. Germline assignment: CDR1 SNHLY and CDR2 FYNNEI. V lost 6 bases to trimming and J lost 5 bases, with 14 bases between them. CDR3 length: 14 amino acids. The chain's CDR3 is CASRSGTSNNEQFF. The DNA for the CDR3 is TGTGCCAGCAGGTCCGGGACATCAAACAATGAGCAGTTCTTC.

This clonotype was counted many times. J is TRBJ2-1 and V is TRBV12-3 or TRBV12-4; TRBD2 matches 13 bases. Trimming took 6 bases from V and 10 from J; bases not matched to a gene: 6. This CDR3 has 14 residues. CDR3 loop: CASSRTSGSEEQFF. DNA for the CDR3: TGTGCCAGCAGCAGGACTAGCGGGAGTGAGGAGCAGTTCTTC.

This clonotype was found once. This sequence joins TRBV29-1 and TRBJ1-1; D might be TRBD1 (5 bases). The germline gives CDR1 SQVTM, CDR2 ANQGSEA. V was cut by 8 bases and J by 8 bases, with 12 bases left in between. The CDR3 covers 10 residues. CDR3 loop: CSITTEEAFF. CDR3 DNA sequence: TGCAGCATTACGACAGAGGAAGCTTTCTTT.

Comments on this clonotype: This CDR3 is missing its conserved last phenylalanine or tryptophan, likely due to a read error. It is unclear where the CDR3 begins or ends on the DNA, so no DNA is shown, and the CDR3 is as TCRdb lists it. This chain uses TRBV11-1 with TRBJ2-7; the D call of TRBD1 is as the table states it, not checked on the DNA. Germline assignment: CDR1 SGHAT and CDR2 FQDESV (reference sequence). With termini counted, the CDR3 has 13 amino acids. The CDR3 sequence: CSSSDGTAYEQYI.

This clonotype was found many times. This chain joins TRBV5-1 and TRBJ2-1; 10 nucleotides line up with TRBD2. Germline V gene sequence: CDR1 SGHRS, CDR2 YFSETQ. The CDR3 is 16 amino acids. Unmatched junction bases numbered 7, after V lost 7 bases and J lost 0 bases. CDR3 bases: TGCGCCAGCGAGAAACTAGCGGGAAGCTCCTACAATGAGCAGTTCTTC. Translation gives CASEKLAGSSYNEQFF. Supplemented by reference TRBV5-1 and TRBJ2-1, the full variable domain reads KAGVTQTPRYLIKTRGQQVTLSCSPISGHRSVSWYQQTPGQGLQFLFEYFSETQRNKGNFPGRFSGRQFSNSRSEMNVSTLELGDSALYLCASEKLAGSSYNEQFFGPGTRLTVL.

The rearrangement links TRBV11-2 to TRBJ2-7, with D possibly called TRBD1 or TRBD2 (5 bases each). V lost 6 bases and J 2 bases, leaving 17 bases between the germline ends. Germline loops: CDR1 SGHAT, CDR2 FQNNGV. CDR3 length: 15 residues. The CDR3 loop is CASRLDGTLPYEQYF. CDR3 nucleotide sequence: TGTGCCAGCAGACTCGACGGGACCCTACCCTACGAGCAGTACTTC.

This clonotype was recorded only once. The CDR3: CAGNEVYYEQYF. Written as DNA, the CDR3 is TGTGCCGGCAATGAAGTGTACTACGAGCAGTACTTC. The V gene is TRBV6-1, the J gene TRBJ2-7; no clear D gene. The CDR3 totals 12 residues. Per germline, CDR1 MNHNS and CDR2 SASEGT. V dropped 11 bases and J dropped 3 bases, with 14 bases sitting between them.

The chain links TRBV7-8 to TRBJ2-3; D gene uncertain. The CDR3 covers 13 residues. From germline, CDR1 is SGHVS and CDR2 FQNEAQ. V lost 3 bases and J lost 2, with 6 bases in between. CDR3 DNA: TGTGCCAGCAGCTTTGCCCACACAGATACGCAGTATTTT. Translation gives CASSFAHTDTQYF. Complete variable domain (other parts from reference TRBV7-8 and TRBJ2-3): GAGVSQSPRYKVAKRGQDVALRCDPISGHVSLFWYQQALGQGPEFLTYFQNEAQLDKSGLPSDRFFAERPEGSVSTLKIQRTQQEDSAVYLCASSFAHTDTQYFGPGTRLTVL.